The 22 T cell receptor beta chains reported below all come from one sample, sequenced in a study of T cells after yellow fever vaccination. One entry per CDR3 protein, called by TCRdb with MiXCR from the 5' RACE reads. Among about 220,000 distinct CDR3 sequences, around 3.1% were seen once, and the ten largest hold 3.2%. This specimen consisted of CD4+ T cells sorted from PBMCs, obtained 10 days after the yellow fever booster vaccination. The receptor set was obtained from a man aged 18 to 30 who received the YFV17D yellow fever vaccine.

In this sample, this clonotype turned up a few times. The chain couples TRBV18 to TRBJ1-5, with TRBD1 as a possible D gene (5 bases). The CDR3 consists of 15 residues. V dropped 3 bases and J dropped 1 base, with 10 bases sitting between them. CDR1 and CDR2 (germline): KGHSH, LQKENI. For the CDR3, the DNA is TGTGCCAGCTCACCTTTCAGGGAAAGCAATCAGCCCCAGCATTTT. It encodes CASSPFRESNQPQHF.

This clonotype occurred many times. This chain uses TRBV6-2 or TRBV6-3 with TRBJ2-2, with D perhaps TRBD1 (5 bases). Germline V CDR1 and CDR2: MNHEY, SVGEGT. Trimming pared 4 bases from V and 6 bases from J, leaving 15 bases between. There are 15 residues in the CDR3. The CDR3 loop is CASSSSTAEAGELFF. DNA for the CDR3: TGTGCCAGCAGTTCCTCGACAGCCGAGGCCGGGGAGCTGTTTTTT.

This clonotype was seen repeatedly, ten times or more. This sequence joins TRBV4-2 and TRBJ2-1; D not certain. Germline assignment: CDR1 LGHNA and CDR2 YNFKEQ. The length of the CDR3 is 12 residues. Trimming shortened V by 1 base and J by 10 bases, and 8 bases separated the two germline ends. The CDR3 DNA reads TGTGCCAGCAGCCAAGGGGCAGGAGAGCAGTTCTTC. Protein: CASSQGAGEQFF.

This clonotype was counted a few times. In nucleotides, the CDR3 is TGTGCCAGCAGTTTTGTTCAGGATCAGCCCCAGCATTTT. Its protein is CASSFVQDQPQHF. The rearrangement links TRBV12-3 or TRBV12-4 to TRBJ1-5; D is ambiguous. This CDR3 is built from 13 residues. V gave up 3 bases and J gave up 5 bases, with 8 bases separating them.

This clonotype was seen more than once but under ten times. V gene TRBV7-2 combines with J gene TRBJ2-3, with D hard to call. V lost 4 bases and J 2 bases, leaving 7 bases between the germline ends. The CDR3 sequence is 13 residues long. Germline V gene sequence: CDR1 SGHTA, CDR2 FQGNSA. CDR3 loop: CASSYPTTDTQYF. The DNA for the CDR3 is TGTGCCAGCAGCTACCCCACCACAGATACGCAGTATTTT.

The rearrangement links TRBV28 to TRBJ1-3; D ambiguous. The V gene lost 2 bases and the J gene lost 11 bases, with 10 bases spanning the gap. CDR1 MDHEN and CDR2 SYDVKM come from the germline V gene. The CDR3 length is 12 residues. Written as DNA, the CDR3 is TGTGCCAGCAGTTTAGGCCGCGGGGCCATATATTTT. This translates into CASSLGRGAIYF.

This clonotype showed up many times. This sequence joins TRBV5-1 and TRBJ1-3; 7 bases match TRBD1. The CDR3 covers 16 residues. The germline gives CDR1 SGHRS, CDR2 YFSETQ. Unmatched junction bases numbered 12, after V lost 4 bases and J lost 5 bases. The chain's CDR3 is CASSTGTATIRNTIYF. CDR3 nucleotide sequence: TGCGCCAGCAGCACCGGGACAGCCACCATCCGAAACACCATATATTTT. Looking up the rest from reference TRBV5-1 and TRBJ1-3 gives the full variable domain: KAGVTQTPRYLIKTRGQQVTLSCSPISGHRSVSWYQQTPGQGLQFLFEYFSETQRNKGNFPGRFSGRQFSNSRSEMNVSTLELGDSALYLCASSTGTATIRNTIYFGEGSWLTVV.

This clonotype was observed at least ten times. CDR3 region: CASIFSGGTILGSPLHF. CDR3 coding DNA: TGTGCCAGCATCTTCTCCGGGGGTACTATCTTGGGCTCACCCCTCCACTTT. The gene calls are TRBV6-2 or TRBV6-3 and TRBJ1-6; D may be TRBD1 (5 bases). The CDR3 length is 17 residues. Germline CDR1 and CDR2: MNHEY and SVGEGT. V shed 7 bases and J shed 10 bases, with 26 bases lying between them.

This clonotype has at least ten counts. The chain joins TRBV6-5 to TRBJ1-6; possible D gene TRBD1, 6 bases. CDR3 size: 13 residues. Germline values: CDR1 MNHEY, CDR2 SVGAGI. The V gene lost 8 bases and the J gene lost 6 bases, with 11 bases spanning the gap. The CDR3 here is CASRRTVNSPLHF. Written as DNA, the CDR3 is TGTGCCAGCCGACGGACAGTTAATTCACCCCTCCACTTT.

This clonotype came up a few times. This sequence joins TRBV5-1 and TRBJ2-1; D is possibly TRBD1 (6 bases). CDR3 length: 15 residues. Germline assignment: CDR1 SGHRS and CDR2 YFSETQ. V was clipped by 0 bases and J by 4 bases, with 11 bases between them. CDR3 in DNA: TGCGCCAGCAGCTTGGGTAACAGGGAATACAATGAGCAGTTCTTC. Amino acids: CASSLGNREYNEQFF. Looking up the rest from reference TRBV5-1 and TRBJ2-1 gives the full variable domain: KAGVTQTPRYLIKTRGQQVTLSCSPISGHRSVSWYQQTPGQGLQFLFEYFSETQRNKGNFPGRFSGRQFSNSRSEMNVSTLELGDSALYLCASSLGNREYNEQFFGPGTRLTVL.

This rearrangement joins TRBV5-1 to TRBJ2-2; D not resolved. With 2 bases removed from V and 4 bases from J, the gap between germline ends came to 12 bases. The CDR3 contains 15 residues. CDR1 and CDR2 (germline): SGHRS, YFSETQ. The CDR3 loop reads CASSFPARGTGELFF. The CDR3 DNA is TGCGCCAGCAGCTTTCCGGCTCGAGGCACCGGGGAGCTGTTTTTT. Variable domain in full (rest from reference TRBV5-1 and TRBJ2-2): KAGVTQTPRYLIKTRGQQVTLSCSPISGHRSVSWYQQTPGQGLQFLFEYFSETQRNKGNFPGRFSGRQFSNSRSEMNVSTLELGDSALYLCASSFPARGTGELFFGEGSRLTVL.

This clonotype was counted many times. The chain recombines TRBV12-3 or TRBV12-4 with TRBJ2-3, with D perhaps matching TRBD2 (6 bases). V gave up 6 bases and J gave up 7 bases, with 11 bases separating them. The CDR3 consists of 12 residues. The CDR3 coding sequence is TGTGCCAGCAGCCCCCGGGGGTATACGCAGTATTTT. Translating gives CASSPRGYTQYF.

This clonotype was observed a few times. This rearrangement joins TRBV5-6 to TRBJ1-2, with a possible D match to TRBD1 (5 bases). The ends were cut back, 5 bases at V and 0 bases at J, with 17 bases in the middle. The CDR3 totals 16 residues. Germline V lookup: CDR1 SGHDT, CDR2 YYEEEE. CDR3 in DNA: TGTGCCAGCAGTAGGGGACGTAAGCAATCTAACTATGGCTACACCTTC. Its translation: CASSRGRKQSNYGYTF. Looking up the rest from reference TRBV5-6 and TRBJ1-2 gives the full variable domain: DAGVTQSPTHLIKTRGQQVTLRCSPKSGHDTVSWYQQALGQGPQFIFQYYEEEERQRGNFPDRFSGHQFPNYSSELNVNALLLGDSALYLCASSRGRKQSNYGYTFGSGTRLTVV.

This clonotype was detected only a few times. The V gene is TRBV6-5, the J gene TRBJ1-3; D unresolved. Trimming removed 3 bases from V and 0 bases from J, with 9 bases in between. Germline V gene data show CDR1 as MNHEY and CDR2 as SVGAGI. The CDR3 length is 15 residues. CDR3: CASSYGRSSGNTIYF. In nucleotides, the CDR3 is TGTGCCAGCAGTTATGGTCGATCCTCTGGAAACACCATATATTTT.

This chain connects TRBV18 to TRBJ1-5; 7 nucleotides agree with TRBD1. Germline values: CDR1 KGHSH, CDR2 LQKENI. Trimming at V came to 0 bases and at J to 5 bases, leaving 10 bases not matched to a gene. This CDR3 comprises 17 residues. DNA of the CDR3: TGTGCCAGCTCACCACCCGCCCAGGGGGGGGTTTATCAGCCCCAGCATTTT. Its translation is CASSPPAQGGVYQPQHF.

The chain links TRBV12-3 or TRBV12-4 to TRBJ1-2; D remains ambiguous. This CDR3 region has 14 residues. Trimming took 6 bases from V and 3 from J, leaving 14 bases between them. The CDR3 nucleotides are TGTGCCAGCAGCCGGGGAGGTTCGGACTATGGCTACACCTTC. As protein: CASSRGGSDYGYTF.

In the case of this clonotype: A read error may be the cause here, since a much bigger clone is one base away. The chain carries TRBV6-6 and TRBJ2-6; D might be TRBD1 (5 bases). Germline CDR1 and CDR2: MNHNY and SVGAGI (reference sequence). The CDR3 is 15 residues long. CDR3: CASTRSRPGANVLAF. The CDR3, as DNA: TGTGCCAGCACACGGTCGAGACCTGGGGCCAACGTCCTGGCTTTC.

The chain links TRBV6-5 to TRBJ2-5; perhaps TRBD1 as D (6 bases). Trimming stripped 6 bases from V and 4 bases from J, with 15 bases between. Looked up from germline, CDR1 is MNHEY and CDR2 is SVGAGI. The CDR3 has 14 amino acids. The chain's CDR3 is CASRTQGGRETQYF. For the CDR3, the DNA is TGTGCCAGCAGGACACAGGGTGGTCGAGAGACCCAGTACTTC.

The chain carries TRBV5-1 and TRBJ2-5; the D is unclear. CDR3 length: 15 residues. CDR1 SGHRS and CDR2 YFSETQ come from the germline V gene. The V and J ends lost 4 bases and 0 bases respectively, with 13 bases between them. For the CDR3, the DNA is TGCGCCAGCAGCAAGACAACAGCCAACCAAGAGACCCAGTACTTC. It is translated as CASSKTTANQETQYF.

There are many counts of this clonotype. The chain is built from TRBV18 and TRBJ2-1, with 10 bases aligning to TRBD2. Germline values: CDR1 KGHSH, CDR2 LQKENI. CDR3 size: 15 residues. The V and J ends lost 4 bases and 2 bases, in that order; junction bases with no gene match: 2. This chain's CDR3 is CASSQLAGTYNEQFF. The CDR3 DNA reads TGTGCCAGCTCACAACTAGCGGGGACCTACAATGAGCAGTTCTTC.

The V and J genes are TRBV15 and TRBJ1-1, with D unresolved. In germline, CDR1 is LNHNV, CDR2 YYDKDF (reference sequence). V gave up 8 bases and J gave up 4 bases, with 20 bases separating them. This CDR3 contains 15 residues. The CDR3 nucleotides are TGTGCCACCTACCGGGCCAGTTTTCCGGGCACTGAAGCTTTCTTT. The encoded protein is CATYRASFPGTEAFF.

The table lists this clonotype with many counts. V and J are TRBV20-1 and TRBJ1-1, with a tentative D call TRBD1 (6 bases). Trimming pared 4 bases from V and 4 bases from J, leaving 16 bases between. The CDR3 contains 14 residues. Germline-derived CDR1 and CDR2 are DFQATT and SNEGSKA (reference sequence). The CDR3 bases are TGCAGTGCTACCCCCGGGGGGGGCGGCACTGAAGCTTTCTTT. It specifies CSATPGGGGTEAFF.